This entry describes one TCR beta chain. The data originate from a study of cytomegalovirus exposure and HLA in healthy donors. This CDR3 spans 14 amino acids. Deletions cut 2 bases from V and 3 bases from J, with 11 bases between. Germline CDR1 reads MNHNS; CDR2 reads SASEGT. Data came from immunoSEQ multiplex PCR; TCRdb stores just in-frame clones and leaves some out. The data show fewer than 200,000 clones, less than 85% seen once. This sequence joins TRBV6-1 and TRBJ2-7; D may be TRBD1 (6 bases). Sequencing was done on a sample of PBMCs. The TCR sequence derives from a man aged 18-30 years in good health and CMV-seropositive. The CDR3 here is CASSELQGYYEQYF. CDR3 nucleotide sequence: TGTGCCAGCAGTGAACTTCAGGGGTACTACGAGCAGTACTTC.